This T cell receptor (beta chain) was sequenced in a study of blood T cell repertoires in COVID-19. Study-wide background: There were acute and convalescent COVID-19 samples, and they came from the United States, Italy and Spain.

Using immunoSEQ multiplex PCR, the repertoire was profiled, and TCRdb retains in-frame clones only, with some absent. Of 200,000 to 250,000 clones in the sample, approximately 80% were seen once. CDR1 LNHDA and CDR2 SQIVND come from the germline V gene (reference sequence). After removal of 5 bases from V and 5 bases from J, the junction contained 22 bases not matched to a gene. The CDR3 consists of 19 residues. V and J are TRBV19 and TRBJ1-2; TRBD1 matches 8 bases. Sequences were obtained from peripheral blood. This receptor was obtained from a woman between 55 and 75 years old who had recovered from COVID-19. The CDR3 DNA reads TGTGCCAGTAGTTCACTACCGGGACAGGTAAACACTTTCGAATATGGCTACACCTTC. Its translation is CASSSLPGQVNTFEYGYTF.